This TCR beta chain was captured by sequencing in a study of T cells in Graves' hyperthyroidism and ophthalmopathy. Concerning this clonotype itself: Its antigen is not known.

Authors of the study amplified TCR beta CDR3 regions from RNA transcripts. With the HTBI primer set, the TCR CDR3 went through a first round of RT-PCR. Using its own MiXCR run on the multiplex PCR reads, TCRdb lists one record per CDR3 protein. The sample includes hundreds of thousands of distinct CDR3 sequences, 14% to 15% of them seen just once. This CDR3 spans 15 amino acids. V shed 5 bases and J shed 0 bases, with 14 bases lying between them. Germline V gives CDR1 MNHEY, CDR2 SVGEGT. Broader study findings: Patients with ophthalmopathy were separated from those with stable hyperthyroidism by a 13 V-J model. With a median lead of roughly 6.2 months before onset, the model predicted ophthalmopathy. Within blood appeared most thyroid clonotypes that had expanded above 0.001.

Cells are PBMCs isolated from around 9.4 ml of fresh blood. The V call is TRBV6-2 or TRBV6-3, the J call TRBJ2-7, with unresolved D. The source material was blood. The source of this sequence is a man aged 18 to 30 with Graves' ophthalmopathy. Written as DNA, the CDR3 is TGTGCCAGCAGTGCCTCGCTGGGCTCCTCCTACGAGCAGTACTTC. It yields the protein CASSASLGSSYEQYF.